What follows are 16 T cell receptor beta chains derived from one specimen sequenced in a study of sequential checkpoint blockade in melanoma. As for treatment: randomized to nivolumab then ipilimumab (arm A) or the reverse (arm B). Profiling relied on immunoSEQ multiplex PCR, and the TCRdb table lists in-frame clones only, not all of them. The profile shows around 13,000 clones, less than 80% of them singletons. The source was CD8+ T cells sorted from blood (inferred from file names), collected from a patient given nivolumab and ipilimumab in sequence. These receptors originate from a human donor with melanoma.

This chain connects TRBV13 to TRBJ2-3, with D hard to call. The CDR3 is 12 residues long. V was cut by 5 bases and J by 3 bases, with 6 bases left in between. Germline lookup yields CDR1 PRHDT and CDR2 FYEKMQ (reference sequence). The CDR3, as DNA: TGTGCCAGCAGCCCCGTAACAGATACGCAGTATTTT. It codes for CASSPVTDTQYF.

The rearrangement links TRBV7-9 to TRBJ1-2, with TRBD1 identical over 7 bases. The CDR3 has 14 residues. Trimming took 1 base from V and 4 from J; bases not matched to a gene: 3. The germline gives CDR1 SEHNR, CDR2 FQNEAQ (reference sequence). The CDR3, as DNA: TGTGCCAGCAGCTTAGTGGGACAGCCCTATGGCTACACCTTC. Its protein is CASSLVGQPYGYTF.

To note about this clone: Within the sample, other DNA sequences also encode this same CDR3. This sequence joins TRBV4-1 and TRBJ1-1; no reliable D call. CDR3 length: 13 residues. V shed 1 base and J shed 4 bases, with 7 bases lying between them. Germline loops: CDR1 MGHRA, CDR2 YSYEKL. CDR3 loop: CASSQVAGTEAFF. The CDR3 coding sequence is TGCGCCAGCAGCCAAGTAGCGGGCACTGAAGCTTTCTTT.

This clone was counted a few times. The chain combines TRBV27 with TRBJ1-2; TRBD1 agrees at 8 bases. This CDR3 has 14 residues. Germline trimming cut 5 bases from V and 4 bases from J; bases unmatched to any gene: 6. The germline V gene has CDR1 MNHEY and CDR2 SMNVEV (reference sequence). The CDR3 protein is CASSIGGQAYGYTF. In DNA form, the CDR3 reads TGTGCCAGCAGTATAGGGGGACAGGCCTATGGCTACACCTTC.

This clone was found a few times. CDR3 DNA sequence: TGTGCCAGCAGTTACGAGAGAGTCTTTGGCTACACCTTC. It translates to CASSYERVFGYTF. The chain links TRBV6-4 to TRBJ1-2; D gene ambiguous. The CDR3 contains 13 residues. Trimming took 5 bases from V and 7 from J, leaving 14 bases between them. Per germline, CDR1 MRHNA and CDR2 SNTAGT.

The chain employs TRBV19 and TRBJ1-4; perhaps TRBD1 as D (5 bases). Germline assignment: CDR1 LNHDA and CDR2 SQIVND (reference sequence). Trimming pared 2 bases from V and 1 base from J, leaving 5 bases between. This CDR3 has 14 residues. The CDR3 DNA is TGTGCCAGTAGTATAAGGGGAACTAATGAAAAACTGTTTTTT. Amino acids: CASSIRGTNEKLFF.

In this sample, this clone turned up a few times. The chain recombines TRBV27 with TRBJ1-5; D is perhaps TRBD1 (6 bases). CDR1 is MNHEY and CDR2 is SMNVEV in the germline V gene (reference sequence). CDR3 length equals 14 residues. V was trimmed by 5 bases and J by 4 bases, leaving 12 bases between them. CDR3: CASSGGRLNQPQHF. The CDR3 region has the DNA TGTGCCAGCAGTGGGGGCAGACTTAATCAGCCCCAGCATTTT.

The gene calls are TRBV9 and TRBJ2-2; TRBD2 matches at 12 bases. Unmatched junction bases numbered 7, after V lost 4 bases and J lost 6 bases. The length of the CDR3 is 16 residues. In germline, CDR1 is SGDLS, CDR2 YYNGEE. This CDR3 is CASSHPSGGAAGELFF. CDR3 bases: TGTGCCAGCAGCCACCCTAGCGGGGGGGCGGCCGGGGAGCTGTTTTTT. Supplemented by reference TRBV9 and TRBJ2-2, the full variable domain reads DSGVTQTPKHLITATGQRVTLRCSPRSGDLSVYWYQQSLDQGLQFLIQYYNGEERAKGNILERFSAQQFPDLHSELNLSSLELGDSALYFCASSHPSGGAAGELFFGEGSRLTVL.

The V call is TRBV2, the J call TRBJ1-5; D unresolved. Germline values: CDR1 SNHLY, CDR2 FYNNEI. Trimming shortened V by 7 bases and J by 1 base, and 14 bases separated the two germline ends. The CDR3 sequence is 15 residues long. The CDR3 here is CASKHSPSSNQPQHF. The CDR3 DNA sequence: TGTGCCAGCAAGCATTCACCTTCAAGCAATCAGCCCCAGCATTTT.

The chain has TRBV6-1 and TRBJ2-7; tentatively, D is TRBD2 (6 bases). Trimming shortened V by 2 bases and J by 2 bases, and 22 bases separated the two germline ends. The CDR3 is 18 amino acids. CDR1 is MNHNS and CDR2 is SASEGT in the germline V gene. The CDR3 coding sequence is TGTGCCAGCAGTGAAAGGTTGGGGATGGGCGGGATCACCTACGAGCAGTACTTC. This translates into CASSERLGMGGITYEQYF.

In its sample, this clone was seen a few times. This chain connects TRBV6-6 to TRBJ2-7; 13 positions match TRBD2. Germline trimming cut 6 bases from V and 2 bases from J; bases unmatched to any gene: 4. This CDR3 is built from 15 residues. Germline lookup yields CDR1 MNHNY and CDR2 SVGAGI (reference sequence). The CDR3 DNA reads TGTGCCAGCAGCCTCGGGACTAGCGGGGCCTACGAGCAGTACGTC. Protein product: CASSLGTSGAYEQYV.

The V and J genes are TRBV7-9 and TRBJ1-4; 8 nucleotides align to TRBD1. Germline lookup yields CDR1 SEHNR and CDR2 FQNEAQ (reference sequence). The CDR3 runs 16 residues. J lost 6 bases, V lost 3 bases, and 9 bases had no gene match. CDR3 sequence (DNA): TGTGCCAGCAGCTTTTCTCAGGGGGCGGAAGATGAAAAACTGTTTTTT. This sequence encodes CASSFSQGAEDEKLFF.

The CDR3: CASSEGTSVETQYF. CDR3 nucleotide sequence: TGTGCCAGCAGTGAAGGGACTAGCGTCGAGACCCAGTACTTC. The chain links TRBV25-1 to TRBJ2-5; 10 nucleotides match TRBD2. V lost 2 bases and J lost 5; bases outside the gene matches: 2. Looked up from germline, CDR1 is MGHDK and CDR2 is SYGVNS. The CDR3 sequence is 14 residues long. The variable domain in full, completed from reference TRBV25-1 and TRBJ2-5, reads EADIYQTPRYLVIGTGKKITLECSQTMGHDKMYWYQQDPGMELHLIHYSYGVNSTEKGDLSSESTVSRIRTEHFPLTLESARPSHTSQYLCASSEGTSVETQYFGPGTRLLVL.

This chain connects TRBV29-1 to TRBJ1-1; maybe TRBD1 (5 bases). Germline V gene data show CDR1 as SQVTM and CDR2 as ANQGSEA. The germline V and J ends were trimmed by 5 bases and 0 bases, with 10 bases remaining between them. The CDR3 loop spans 13 amino acids. The chain's CDR3 is CSVMAGLNTEAFF. For the CDR3, the DNA is TGCAGCGTTATGGCAGGGCTGAACACTGAAGCTTTCTTT.

V usage is TRBV7-2 and J usage is TRBJ2-2; 7 positions agree with TRBD1. CDR1 is SGHTA, CDR2 FQGNSA, per germline. V lost 0 bases to trimming and J lost 1 base; unmatched junction nucleotides: 2. This CDR3 spans 16 amino acids. CDR3 sequence reads: CASSLAGTVNTGELFF. The CDR3 DNA is TGTGCCAGCAGCTTAGCCGGGACAGTGAACACCGGGGAGCTGTTTTTT. Using reference TRBV7-2 and TRBJ2-2 for the parts outside the CDR3, the full variable domain is GAGVSQSPSNKVTEKGKDVELRCDPISGHTALYWYRQSLGQGLEFLIYFQGNSAPDKSGLPSDRFSAERTGGSVSTLTIQRTQQEDSAVYLCASSLAGTVNTGELFFGEGSRLTVL.

The chain combines TRBV5-6 with TRBJ2-3, with 11 bases matching TRBD2. This CDR3 spans 14 amino acids. The V gene end was trimmed by 2 bases and the J gene end by 8 bases; junction bases not matched to a gene: 4. Germline CDR1 and CDR2: SGHDT and YYEEEE. CDR3 residues: CASSLGLAGGTQYF. In DNA, the CDR3 is TGTGCCAGCAGCTTAGGGCTAGCGGGAGGTACGCAGTATTTT. The whole variable domain, remainder taken from reference TRBV5-6 and TRBJ2-3, is DAGVTQSPTHLIKTRGQQVTLRCSPKSGHDTVSWYQQALGQGPQFIFQYYEEEERQRGNFPDRFSGHQFPNYSSELNVNALLLGDSALYLCASSLGLAGGTQYFGPGTRLTVL.